This entry lists 19 T cell receptor beta chains sequenced from one sample in a study of identical twins. TCRdb analysed the 5' RACE reads with MiXCR anew, one entry per CDR3 protein. This table holds about 520,000 distinct CDR3 sequences, roughly a fifth found once. These data also formed part of another study, on T cells expressing NK-cell markers.

The sequencing input was CD4+ T cells sorted from blood. These receptors all come from a woman aged 18-30 years in good health.

The sample holds a few counts of this clonotype. The rearrangement joins TRBV20-1 to TRBJ2-1; 11 nucleotides match TRBD2. The CDR3 contains 17 residues. V dropped 0 bases and J dropped 4; count of bases not matched to a gene: 8. Germline lookup yields CDR1 DFQATT and CDR2 SNEGSKA (reference sequence). The DNA of the CDR3 is TGCAGTGCTAGAGATTTTACTAGCGGGAGTAGGTACAATGAGCAGTTCTTC. It translates to CSARDFTSGSRYNEQFF.

This clonotype occurred a few times. The chain has TRBV29-1 and TRBJ1-1, with a weak D call TRBD1 (5 bases). The CDR3 covers 13 residues. Germline CDR1 reads SQVTM; CDR2 reads ANQGSEA. Trimming cost V 1 base and J 7 bases, with 13 bases left between them. CDR3 sequence reads: CSVEAGGGVEAFF. CDR3 nucleotides: TGCAGCGTTGAAGCGGGGGGAGGTGTTGAAGCTTTCTTT.

This clonotype was detected a few times. This chain uses TRBV5-1 with TRBJ1-1; a weak D match, TRBD1 (6 bases). The length of the CDR3 is 15 residues. V was trimmed by 6 bases and J by 5 bases, leaving 20 bases between them. Germline V lookup: CDR1 SGHRS, CDR2 YFSETQ. The CDR3 loop is CASTLGHSAPTEAFF. Here the CDR3 DNA reads TGCGCCAGCACCCTGGGACACTCCGCGCCAACTGAAGCTTTCTTT.

The rearrangement uses TRBV12-3 or TRBV12-4 and TRBJ2-7, with unresolved D. Trimming took off 6 bases at V and 5 bases at J, with 11 bases between the two ends. This CDR3 region has 12 residues. The CDR3 here is CASSPRNNEQYF. Written as DNA, the CDR3 is TGTGCCAGCAGCCCCCGGAATAACGAGCAGTACTTC.

This rearrangement joins TRBV7-2 to TRBJ2-5; 7 bases fit TRBD2. J lost 7 bases, V lost 4 bases, and 9 bases had no gene match. The CDR3 sequence is 14 residues long. Per the germline V gene, CDR1 is SGHTA and CDR2 is FQGNSA. Here the CDR3 DNA reads TGTGCCAGCAGCTCCAGTTGGGCTAGCGGGACCCAGTACTTC. This codes for CASSSSWASGTQYF.

This clonotype was observed many times. Germline and junction disagree at one end, which may indicate a read error. V and J are TRBV11-2 and TRBJ2-7, with a possible D match to TRBD2 (6 bases). CDR1 is SGHAT, CDR2 FQNNGV, per germline. This CDR3 contains 14 residues. For the CDR3, the DNA is TGCGCCAGCAGCTTGGTGGGAGGCTCCTACGAGCAGTACTTC. This sequence encodes CASSLVGGSYEQYF.

This clonotype was seen only a few times. V usage is TRBV20-1 and J usage is TRBJ2-7; D call uncertain. The germline V gene has CDR1 DFQATT and CDR2 SNEGSKA (reference sequence). Trimming took 6 bases from V and 5 from J, leaving 17 bases between them. The CDR3 runs 13 residues. CDR3 sequence (DNA): TGCAGTGCCAGCCACCGCGGTACCCACGAGCAGTACTTC. This codes for CSASHRGTHEQYF.

The sample holds many counts of this clonotype. The V call is TRBV18, the J call TRBJ2-7; 10 nucleotides match TRBD1. Germline CDR1 KGHSH, CDR2 LQKENI. This CDR3 region has 15 residues. After removal of 2 bases from V and 4 bases from J, the junction contained 5 bases not matched to a gene. CDR3 amino acids: CASSPSWDRGYEQYF. The CDR3 DNA follows: TGTGCCAGCTCACCATCCTGGGACAGGGGTTACGAGCAGTACTTC.

This clonotype turned up a few times. The chain recombines TRBV20-1 with TRBJ2-7; D unresolved. CDR3 length equals 14 residues. V dropped 3 bases and J dropped 2 bases, with 14 bases sitting between them. Germline loops: CDR1 DFQATT, CDR2 SNEGSKA (reference sequence). CDR3 DNA sequence: TGCAGTGCTAGTGGGCAGTTTTATCCCTACGAGCAGTACTTC. It specifies CSASGQFYPYEQYF.

In regard to this clonotype: This may arise from a read error, as a much more abundant clone is one base away. The rearrangement links TRBV20-1 to TRBJ1-1, with TRBD1 identical over 7 bases. The CDR3 is made up of 12 amino acids. CDR1 DFQATT and CDR2 SNEGSKA come from the germline V gene (reference sequence). Losses at the gene ends were 4 bases for V and 2 bases for J; bases not matched to a gene: 1. CDR3: CSAKGGNTEAFF. CDR3 in DNA: TGCAGTGCTAAAGGGGGCAACACTGAAGCTTTCTTT.

This clonotype was seen more than once but under ten times. V usage is TRBV6-2 or TRBV6-3 and J usage is TRBJ2-5; perhaps D is TRBD1 or TRBD2 (6 bases each). V lost 10 bases to trimming and J lost 5 bases, with 17 bases between them. Germline values: CDR1 MNHEY, CDR2 SVGEGT. This CDR3 is built from 13 residues. The CDR3 sequence is CATGLGGSETQYF. The CDR3 bases are TGTGCCACGGGACTTGGGGGCTCGGAGACCCAGTACTTC.

The rearrangement links TRBV7-2 to TRBJ1-2, with a possible D match to TRBD1 (5 bases). The V end lost 0 bases, the J end lost 4 bases, and 15 bases lay between the germline ends. Germline V CDR1 and CDR2: SGHTA, FQGNSA. The CDR3 has 16 residues. The CDR3: CASSLAEATGFYGYTF. Here the CDR3 DNA reads TGTGCCAGCAGCTTAGCGGAGGCTACAGGATTCTATGGCTACACCTTC.

The genes are TRBV20-1 and TRBJ2-5; D is tentatively TRBD1 or TRBD2 (5 bases each). There are 14 residues in the CDR3. Trimming took 6 bases from V and 3 from J, leaving 17 bases between them. The germline V gene encodes CDR1 DFQATT and CDR2 SNEGSKA (reference sequence). The CDR3 loop is CSAQPGTSKETQYF. Here the CDR3 DNA reads TGCAGTGCGCAACCCGGGACCTCAAAAGAGACCCAGTACTTC.

The J gene is TRBJ2-3, the V gene TRBV12-3 or TRBV12-4, with TRBD2 identical over 9 bases. This CDR3 is 17 amino acids long. The V gene end was trimmed by 9 bases and the J gene end by 0 bases; junction bases not matched to a gene: 13. The CDR3 region has the DNA TGTGCCAGTTCATTTCTAGCGGGACACTCTAGCACAGATACGCAGTATTTT. This sequence encodes CASSFLAGHSSTDTQYF.

This chain joins TRBV7-9 and TRBJ2-1, with 9 nucleotides matching TRBD2. After removal of 4 bases from V and 7 bases from J, the junction contained 5 bases not matched to a gene. CDR3 length equals 14 residues. Per the germline V gene, CDR1 is SEHNR and CDR2 is FQNEAQ (reference sequence). The CDR3 DNA reads as TGTGCCAGCAGCTCGCGGGGGGGCGGGAATGAGCAGTTCTTC. Translated, it gives CASSSRGGGNEQFF.

This clonotype was seen more than once but under ten times. The chain recombines TRBV18 with TRBJ2-7; weak D call: TRBD2 (6 bases). V was shortened by 4 bases and J by 6 bases, with 13 bases between the two germline ends. Germline V gives CDR1 KGHSH, CDR2 LQKENI. CDR3 size: 13 residues. The CDR3 region is CASSRREDGEQYF. For the CDR3, the DNA is TGTGCCAGCTCACGGAGGGAGGACGGCGAGCAGTACTTC.

This clonotype was counted ten times or more. The chain employs TRBV20-1 and TRBJ2-1; 7 bases fit TRBD2. The CDR3 totals 15 residues. Germline CDR1 is DFQATT and CDR2 is SNEGSKA (reference sequence). J lost 5 bases, V lost 3 bases, and 10 bases had no gene match. CDR3 residues: CSASWLADADNEQFF. The CDR3, as DNA: TGCAGTGCTAGTTGGCTAGCGGATGCCGACAATGAGCAGTTCTTC.

The chain combines TRBV9 with TRBJ2-1; weak D call: TRBD2 (6 bases). Trimming cost V 0 bases and J 10 bases, with 11 bases left between them. This CDR3 has 13 residues. Germline V CDR1 and CDR2: SGDLS, YYNGEE. In nucleotides, the CDR3 is TGTGCCAGCAGCGTAGGGTTGGGGGGAGAGCAGTTCTTC. This translates into CASSVGLGGEQFF.

This chain links TRBV10-3 with TRBJ2-3; D is possibly TRBD1 or TRBD2 (5 bases each). V lost 6 bases and J lost 6, with 16 bases in between. The CDR3 is made up of 14 amino acids. Germline-derived CDR1 and CDR2 are ENHRY and SYGVKD. CDR3 amino acids: CAIRTEGTSDTQYF. For the CDR3, the DNA is TGTGCCATCAGAACCGAGGGGACCTCGGATACGCAGTATTTT.